These 8 T cell receptor beta chains originate from one sample sequenced in a study of blood T cell repertoires in COVID-19. Sequenced by immunoSEQ multiplex PCR; TCRdb stores in-frame clones only, minus some. Of about 79,000 clones listed, around 89% were seen once; the top ten hold about 15%. The sample was peripheral blood. These receptors all come from a man between 65 and 85 years old with active or convalescent COVID-19.

The chain combines TRBV25-1 with TRBJ1-2; 7 bases match TRBD1. V lost 2 bases to trimming and J lost 8 bases; unmatched junction nucleotides: 8. CDR1 is MGHDK and CDR2 is SYGVNS in the germline V gene. The CDR3 runs 14 residues. Written as DNA, the CDR3 is TGTGCCAGCAGTGAAGGTCACAGGGGCTACGGCTACACCTTC. Residues: CASSEGHRGYGYTF.

The chain employs TRBV7-9 and TRBJ2-1; the match to TRBD2 covers 7 bases. Germline V gives CDR1 SEHNR, CDR2 FQNEAQ (reference sequence). Trimming cost V 5 bases and J 6 bases; bases outside gene matches: 10. The CDR3 loop spans 15 amino acids. The CDR3, as DNA: TGTGCCAGCAGCGGAGATGGCGGGAGAGGCAATGAGCAGTTCTTC. Translation gives CASSGDGGRGNEQFF.

V is TRBV30 and J is TRBJ1-2; 9 positions agree with TRBD1. Germline V CDR1 and CDR2: GTSNPN, SVGIG (reference sequence). The CDR3 sequence is 16 residues long. V lost 3 bases to trimming and J lost 1 base; unmatched junction nucleotides: 9. Here the CDR3 DNA reads TGTGCCTGGAGAGGGATAACAGGGGGCGGTAACTATGGCTACACCTTC. The encoded protein is CAWRGITGGGNYGYTF.

This chain connects TRBV11-2 to TRBJ2-7, with D possibly matching TRBD1 (7 bases). The CDR3 spans 16 residues. Trimming stripped 5 bases from V and 3 bases from J, with 20 bases between. Germline CDR1 reads SGHAT; CDR2 reads FQNNGV. Here the CDR3 reads CASSPRRDSNVYEQYF. CDR3 in DNA: TGTGCCAGCAGCCCCCGGAGGGACAGTAATGTCTACGAGCAGTACTTC. The full variable domain, rest sourced from reference TRBV11-2 and TRBJ2-7, is EAGVAQSPRYKIIEKRQSVAFWCNPISGHATLYWYQQILGQGPKLLIQFQNNGVVDDSQLPKDRFSAERLKGVDSTLKIQPAKLEDSAVYLCASSPRRDSNVYEQYFGPGTRLTVT.

V gene TRBV9 combines with J gene TRBJ1-4; TRBD1 matches at 8 bases. This CDR3 spans 16 amino acids. Per germline, CDR1 SGDLS and CDR2 YYNGEE. The J segment lost 8 bases and the V segment lost 1 base, leaving 10 bases of the junction unmatched. CDR3 in amino acids: CASSVYAGTGAEKLFF. Here the CDR3 DNA reads TGTGCCAGCAGCGTATACGCTGGGACAGGCGCCGAAAAACTGTTTTTT.

The chain employs TRBV30 and TRBJ2-7, with 7 positions matching TRBD2. CDR1 GTSNPN and CDR2 SVGIG come from the germline V gene (reference sequence). Germline trimming cut 3 bases from V and 5 bases from J; bases unmatched to any gene: 7. The CDR3 length is 13 residues. The CDR3 reads CAWRWWGGDEQYF. The CDR3 DNA follows: TGTGCCTGGAGATGGTGGGGGGGGGACGAGCAGTACTTC.

This clone turned up a few times. The V call is TRBV5-1, the J call TRBJ1-1; TRBD1 agrees at 8 bases. The CDR3 consists of 13 residues. J gave up 1 base and V 7 bases, and 3 bases lay outside the gene matches. CDR1 SGHRS and CDR2 YFSETQ come from the germline V gene. The CDR3 spells CASAGTGNTEAFF. The CDR3 DNA sequence: TGCGCCAGCGCCGGGACAGGGAACACTGAAGCTTTCTTT.

The rearrangement uses TRBV6-5 and TRBJ2-1, with TRBD2 matching over 8 bases. There are 15 residues in the CDR3. With V trimmed by 5 bases and J by 3 bases, 6 bases remained unmatched. Germline-derived CDR1 and CDR2 are MNHEY and SVGAGI. The CDR3: CASSTAGTSYNEQFF. CDR3 in DNA: TGTGCCAGCAGTACTGCCGGGACTAGCTACAATGAGCAGTTCTTC.